This entry features one T cell receptor (beta chain) sequence. Its antigen is still unknown. The sample comes from a study of T cells in Graves' hyperthyroidism and ophthalmopathy. General study points: The authors' 13 V-J model separated ophthalmopathy from stable hyperthyroidism.

Trimming took off 0 bases at V and 2 bases at J, with 18 bases between the two ends. This CDR3 is built from 17 residues. The germline CDR1 and CDR2 sequences are DFQATT and SNEGSKA (reference sequence). Amplification of TCR beta CDR3 regions was performed using RNA transcripts as template. HTBI primers were used for first-round RT-PCR of the TCR CDR3. TCRdb analysed the multiplex PCR reads with MiXCR anew, one entry per CDR3 protein. The table includes roughly 500,000 distinct CDR3 sequences, 46% detected once. The receptor's source is an adult woman with Graves' disease, either hyperthyroidism or ophthalmopathy (not recorded which). The sequenced sample was peripheral blood or thyroid tissue (not recorded which). V usage is TRBV20-1 and J usage is TRBJ2-3; tentatively, D is TRBD2 (6 bases). The CDR3 reads CSARDFAGIGPTDTQYF. The CDR3 region has the DNA TGCAGTGCTAGAGATTTTGCGGGGATCGGCCCCACAGATACGCAGTATTTT.